What follows are 21 T cell receptor beta chains derived from one specimen sequenced in a study of CD8 T cells in ankylosing spondylitis. Study outcomes and limitations: A TCR beta motif of roughly 8 highly homologous variants appeared characteristic of ankylosing spondylitis blood.

MiXCR was run by TCRdb on the 5' RACE reads, yielding one entry per CDR3 protein. The sample has about 700,000 distinct CDR3 sequences; 15% to 20% are singletons. Antigens for these TCRs are unknown. Sequencing used blood, either unsorted or a sorted T cell fraction (not recorded which). The receptors shown here come from a male donor with ankylosing spondylitis.

The chain joins TRBV20-1 to TRBJ2-1, with 7 bases fitting TRBD2. After removal of 3 bases from V and 14 bases from J, the junction contained 10 bases not matched to a gene. The CDR3 totals 12 residues. Per germline, CDR1 DFQATT and CDR2 SNEGSKA (reference sequence). This CDR3 reads CSASKPPRGEFF. The CDR3 DNA is TGCAGTGCTAGCAAGCCACCTCGGGGGGAGTTCTTC.

This chain uses TRBV7-2 with TRBJ2-2; unclear D gene. Germline CDR1 is SGHTA and CDR2 is FQGNSA. V lost 4 bases to trimming and J lost 6 bases, with 9 bases between them. The CDR3 loop spans 13 amino acids. In nucleotides, the CDR3 is TGTGCCAGCAGCTACCACCGGGCCGGGGAGCTGTTTTTT. It is translated as CASSYHRAGELFF. The full variable domain, with the rest looked up from reference TRBV7-2 and TRBJ2-2, is GAGVSQSPSNKVTEKGKDVELRCDPISGHTALYWYRQSLGQGLEFLIYFQGNSAPDKSGLPSDRFSAERTGGSVSTLTIQRTQQEDSAVYLCASSYHRAGELFFGEGSRLTVL.

This clonotype has only a few counts. The V gene is TRBV18, the J gene TRBJ2-1; 12 nucleotides line up with TRBD2. Unmatched junction bases numbered 8, after V lost 1 base and J lost 7 bases. Per germline, CDR1 KGHSH and CDR2 LQKENI. This CDR3 has 17 residues. In nucleotides, the CDR3 is TGTGCCAGCTCACCACTCTGGCTAGCGGGAGGGGAAAATGAGCAGTTCTTC. This encodes CASSPLWLAGGENEQFF.

This clonotype was observed a handful of times. The rearrangement joins TRBV9 to TRBJ2-3, with TRBD2 as a possible D gene (6 bases). V shed 0 bases and J shed 0 bases, with 11 bases lying between them. The CDR3 has 16 residues. Germline V gene data show CDR1 as SGDLS and CDR2 as YYNGEE. This CDR3 reads CASSVELALSTDTQYF. In DNA, the CDR3 is TGTGCCAGCAGCGTAGAACTAGCCCTAAGCACAGATACGCAGTATTTT.

This clonotype was detected only once. The rearrangement links TRBV4-1 to TRBJ1-6; TRBD1 agrees at 8 bases. The germline V gene has CDR1 MGHRA and CDR2 YSYEKL. The CDR3 runs 16 residues. V lost 4 bases and J lost 4; bases outside the gene matches: 6. CDR3 sequence reads: CASSRITGGYNSPLHF. The CDR3 nucleotides read TGCGCCAGCAGCCGGATCACAGGGGGGTATAATTCACCCCTCCACTTT.

The chain has TRBV4-1 and TRBJ2-1; 10 positions agree with TRBD2. Looked up from germline, CDR1 is MGHRA and CDR2 is YSYEKL. The J segment lost 6 bases and the V segment lost 4 bases, leaving 6 bases of the junction unmatched. The CDR3 extends over 15 amino acids. The CDR3 protein is CASSRTGTSANEQFF. CDR3 DNA sequence: TGCGCCAGCAGCCGAACCGGGACTAGCGCCAATGAGCAGTTCTTC.

The CDR3, as DNA: TGCAGTGCCGGGACTAGCGGGATACTATCCGGAGATACGCAGTATTTT. This encodes CSAGTSGILSGDTQYF. The rearrangement links TRBV20-1 to TRBJ2-3, with 13 bases aligning to TRBD2. The germline V gene encodes CDR1 DFQATT and CDR2 SNEGSKA (reference sequence). The V and J ends lost 6 bases and 5 bases, in that order; junction bases with no gene match: 11. The CDR3 is 16 residues long.

This clonotype was detected a few times. The V gene is TRBV24-1, the J gene TRBJ2-5, with no clear D. Trimming left V 3 bases short and J 4 bases short, with 11 bases between. This CDR3 spans 14 amino acids. Germline values: CDR1 KGHDR, CDR2 SFDVKD. The CDR3 bases are TGTGCCACCAGTGATCCCGGATCCGGAGAGACCCAGTACTTC. The encoded protein is CATSDPGSGETQYF.

The chain has TRBV5-1 and TRBJ1-5; a possible D gene is TRBD1 (6 bases). Looked up from germline, CDR1 is SGHRS and CDR2 is YFSETQ. This CDR3 comprises 15 residues. V lost 0 bases, J lost 5 bases, and 12 bases lay in between. The CDR3 loop is CASSLVGGSDQPQHF. The CDR3 DNA reads TGCGCCAGCAGCTTGGTAGGGGGGAGTGATCAGCCCCAGCATTTT.

This clonotype occurred a few times. V usage is TRBV20-1 and J usage is TRBJ1-5; 9 bases align to TRBD1. Unmatched junction bases numbered 8, after V lost 5 bases and J lost 3 bases. CDR1 and CDR2 from the germline V gene are DFQATT and SNEGSKA (reference sequence). CDR3 size: 15 residues. The CDR3 reads CSAGHGTGFNQPQHF. CDR3 sequence (DNA): TGCAGTGCTGGACACGGGACAGGGTTCAATCAGCCCCAGCATTTT.

This clonotype was detected a few times. The chain couples TRBV11-2 to TRBJ2-3; D gene ambiguous. V was shortened by 0 bases and J by 2 bases, with 9 bases between the two germline ends. This CDR3 has 15 residues. CDR1 and CDR2 from the germline V gene are SGHAT and FQNNGV. The chain's CDR3 is CASSLDMSNTDTQYF. In nucleotides, the CDR3 is TGTGCCAGCAGCTTAGATATGAGTAACACAGATACGCAGTATTTT.

This clonotype appeared a few times. In nucleotides, the CDR3 is TGCGCCAGCAGCTTGTCGCAGGGCACTTACAATGAGCAGTTCTTC. Translation gives CASSLSQGTYNEQFF. The chain recombines TRBV5-1 with TRBJ2-1, with a possible D match to TRBD1 (5 bases). Germline CDR1 reads SGHRS; CDR2 reads YFSETQ. V was clipped by 1 base and J by 4 bases, with 12 bases between them. This CDR3 is built from 15 residues.

This chain uses TRBV11-2 with TRBJ2-7, with 8 bases aligning to TRBD2. CDR3 length: 17 amino acids. CDR1 and CDR2 (germline): SGHAT, FQNNGV. Germline trimming cut 7 bases from V and 1 base from J; bases unmatched to any gene: 15. Here the CDR3 DNA reads TGTGCCAGCAACTCGCCCTGGGGGGCGGGAGGTTCCTACGAGCAGTACTTC. Residues: CASNSPWGAGGSYEQYF.

The J gene is TRBJ2-3, the V gene TRBV2; D is perhaps TRBD2 (7 bases). Trimming left V 5 bases short and J 5 bases short, with 20 bases between. There are 16 residues in the CDR3. The germline CDR1 and CDR2 sequences are SNHLY and FYNNEI. CDR3 sequence reads: CASSLRLGGAVDTQYF. The CDR3 nucleotides are TGTGCCAGCAGTCTACGTCTTGGGGGGGCCGTAGATACGCAGTATTTT.

This clonotype was observed a few times. V usage is TRBV7-3 and J usage is TRBJ2-3; TRBD2 might be the D (5 bases). The V and J ends lost 1 base and 8 bases respectively, with 16 bases between them. CDR3 length equals 15 residues. Germline values: CDR1 SGHTA, CDR2 FQGTGA. CDR3 sequence: CASSLISAGIGTQYF. The CDR3 DNA is TGTGCCAGCAGCTTAATTTCGGCGGGCATTGGTACGCAGTATTTT.

The chain recombines TRBV7-3 with TRBJ2-1, with 9 bases that match TRBD2. Looked up from germline, CDR1 is SGHTA and CDR2 is FQGTGA. J lost 7 bases, V lost 5 bases, and 9 bases had no gene match. The CDR3 is 15 residues long. CDR3 protein: CASSTGLAPGNEQFF. The CDR3 coding sequence is TGTGCCAGCAGCACCGGACTAGCGCCCGGAAATGAGCAGTTCTTC.

In DNA form, the CDR3 reads TGCGCCAGCAGCAGCGGACAGAGATCCTACGAGCAGTACTTC. Amino acids: CASSSGQRSYEQYF. The chain links TRBV5-1 to TRBJ2-7; a possible D gene is TRBD1 (6 bases). V was cut by 4 bases and J by 1 base, with 12 bases left in between. The germline CDR1 and CDR2 sequences are SGHRS and YFSETQ. CDR3 length equals 14 residues.

The V gene is TRBV12-3 or TRBV12-4, the J gene TRBJ1-1; D not resolved. V was cut by 3 bases and J by 8 bases, with 16 bases left in between. The CDR3 has 14 amino acids. CDR3 protein: CASSLEGIPSEAFF. For the CDR3, the DNA is TGTGCCAGCAGTTTGGAGGGAATTCCCTCAGAAGCTTTCTTT.

This clonotype came up a few times. The genes are TRBV6-1 and TRBJ2-1; no clear D gene. The CDR3 consists of 15 residues. V was trimmed by 2 bases and J by 4 bases, leaving 12 bases between them. Germline CDR1 is MNHNS and CDR2 is SASEGT. DNA for the CDR3: TGTGCCAGCAGTGAACTCTCCTACCCTTACAATGAGCAGTTCTTC. Translation gives CASSELSYPYNEQFF.

V and J are TRBV6-1 and TRBJ1-3, with a possible D match to TRBD1 (5 bases). The CDR3 length is 15 residues. Germline V gene sequence: CDR1 MNHNS, CDR2 SASEGT. Trimming took off 10 bases at V and 0 bases at J, with 16 bases between the two ends. The CDR3: CATLRGSSSGNTIYF. CDR3 bases: TGTGCCACCCTACGGGGCAGCAGCTCTGGAAACACCATATATTTT.

V and J are TRBV5-1 and TRBJ2-5, with TRBD2 matching over 9 bases. Germline V lookup: CDR1 SGHRS, CDR2 YFSETQ. The trim removed 5 bases at V and 5 bases at J, leaving 7 bases unmatched. The CDR3 extends over 14 amino acids. The CDR3 here is CASRTGGREETQYF. The CDR3 DNA follows: TGCGCCAGCAGGACTGGCGGGAGGGAGGAGACCCAGTACTTC.